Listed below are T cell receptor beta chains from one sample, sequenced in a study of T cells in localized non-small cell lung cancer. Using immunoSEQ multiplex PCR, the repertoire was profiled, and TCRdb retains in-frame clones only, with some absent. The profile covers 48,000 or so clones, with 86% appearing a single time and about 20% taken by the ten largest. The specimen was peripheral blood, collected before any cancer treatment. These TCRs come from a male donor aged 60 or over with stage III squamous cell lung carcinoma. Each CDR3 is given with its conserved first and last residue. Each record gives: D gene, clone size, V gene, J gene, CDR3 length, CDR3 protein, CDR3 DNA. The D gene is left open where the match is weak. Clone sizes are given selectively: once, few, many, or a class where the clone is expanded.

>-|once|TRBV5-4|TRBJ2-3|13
CASRATGTDTQYF
TGTGCCAGCAGGGCAACAGGGACAGATACGCAGTATTTT
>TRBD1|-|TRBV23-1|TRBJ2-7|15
CASSPREQGTYEQYF
TGCGCCAGCAGCCCAAGGGAACAGGGGACCTACGAGCAGTACTTC
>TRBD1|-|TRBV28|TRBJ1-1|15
CASTSPQGGSTEAFF
TGTGCCAGCACCTCCCCCCAGGGGGGGAGCACTGAAGCTTTCTTT
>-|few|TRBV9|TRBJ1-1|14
CASSVGGGTTEAFF
TGTGCCAGCAGCGTAGGGGGAGGGACGACTGAAGCTTTCTTT
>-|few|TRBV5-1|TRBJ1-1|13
CASSLGAGAEAFF
TGCGCCAGCAGCTTGGGGGCTGGGGCTGAAGCTTTCTTT
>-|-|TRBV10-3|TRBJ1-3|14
CASREQDTGNTIYF
TGTGCCTCAAGAGAACAGGACACTGGAAACACCATATATTTT
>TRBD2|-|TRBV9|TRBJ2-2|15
CASSPYSGSTGELFF
TGTGCCAGCAGCCCCTATAGCGGGAGCACCGGGGAGCTGTTTTTT
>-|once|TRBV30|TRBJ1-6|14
CAWSRQAGNSPLHF
TGTGCCTGGAGCCGGCAGGCTGGCAATTCACCCCTCCACTTT
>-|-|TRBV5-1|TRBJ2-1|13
CASSGGTYNEQFF
TGCGCCAGCAGCGGGGGGACCTACAATGAGCAGTTCTTC
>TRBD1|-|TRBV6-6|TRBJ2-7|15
CASSLTGTGAYEQYF
TGTGCCAGCAGTCTGACCGGGACAGGAGCCTACGAGCAGTACTTC
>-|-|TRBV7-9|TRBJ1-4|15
CASSLAEGRNEKLFF
TGTGCCAGCAGCTTAGCCGAAGGGAGGAATGAAAAACTGTTTTTT
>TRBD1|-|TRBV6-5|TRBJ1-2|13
CASSRGQAGGYTF
TGTGCCAGCAGTCGGGGACAGGCGGGAGGCTACACTTTC
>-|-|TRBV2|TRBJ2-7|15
CASSGGTSTPYEQYF
TGTGCCAGCAGTGGGGGGACATCTACACCCTACGAGCAGTACTTC
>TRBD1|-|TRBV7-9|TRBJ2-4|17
CASSLTSQGASKNIQYF
TGTGCCAGCAGCTTAACGTCCCAGGGGGCTAGCAAAAACATTCAGTACTTC
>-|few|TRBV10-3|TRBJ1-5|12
CAIRDSNQPQHF
TGTGCCATCAGGGATAGCAATCAGCCCCAGCATTTT
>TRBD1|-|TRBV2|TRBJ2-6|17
CASSDLTGGTGANVLTF
TGTGCCAGCAGTGATTTGACAGGGGGGACTGGGGCCAACGTCCTGACTTTC
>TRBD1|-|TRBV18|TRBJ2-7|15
CASSQPGQGDYEQYF
TGTGCCAGCTCACAGCCGGGACAGGGTGACTACGAGCAGTACTTC
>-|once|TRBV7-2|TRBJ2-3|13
CASSPGQTDTQYF
TGTGCCAGCAGCCCCGGACAGACAGATACGCAGTATTTT
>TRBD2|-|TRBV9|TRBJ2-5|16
CASSVGASGGQETQYF
TGTGCCAGCAGCGTTGGAGCCAGCGGGGGGCAAGAGACCCAGTACTTC
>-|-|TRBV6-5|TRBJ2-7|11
CASKGSYEQYF
TGTGCCAGCAAGGGCTCCTACGAGCAGTACTTC
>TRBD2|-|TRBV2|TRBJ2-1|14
CAQKGTRDHNEQFF
TGTGCCCAAAAGGGGACTAGGGACCACAATGAGCAGTTCTTC
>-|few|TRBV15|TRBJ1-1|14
CATSSPGGYTEAFF
TGTGCCACCAGCTCCCCCGGGGGGTACACTGAAGCTTTCTTT
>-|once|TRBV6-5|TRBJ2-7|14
CASSQAWISYEQYF
TGTGCCAGCAGTCAGGCTTGGATCTCGTACGAGCAGTACTTC
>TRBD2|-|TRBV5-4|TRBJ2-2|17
CASSLARRGANTGELFF
TGTGCCAGCAGCTTGGCCCGGCGGGGGGCGAACACCGGGGAGCTGTTTTTT
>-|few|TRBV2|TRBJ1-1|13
CASSIDRNTEAFF
TGTGCCAGCAGTATCGACAGGAACACTGAAGCTTTCTTT
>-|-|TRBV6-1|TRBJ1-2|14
CASTMGGKGKGYTF
TGTGCCAGTACGATGGGGGGTAAAGGCAAAGGCTACACCTTC
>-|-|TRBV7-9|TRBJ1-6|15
CASTQSEGGNSPLHF
TGTGCCAGCACCCAATCGGAGGGGGGTAATTCACCCCTCCACTTT
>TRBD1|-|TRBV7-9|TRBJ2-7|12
CASSRTGDEQYF
TGTGCCAGCAGTCGGACAGGGGACGAGCAGTACTTC
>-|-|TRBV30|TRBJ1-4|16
CAWSGATASTNEKLFF
TGTGCCTGGAGTGGGGCGACAGCTTCAACTAATGAAAAACTGTTTTTT
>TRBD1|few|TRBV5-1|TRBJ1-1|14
CASSRGTGGTEAFF
TGCGCCAGCAGCAGGGGGACAGGGGGCACTGAAGCTTTCTTT
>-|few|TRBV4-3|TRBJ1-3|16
CASSQGGAISGNTIYF
TGCGCCAGCAGCCAAGGCGGGGCGATCTCTGGAAACACCATATATTTT
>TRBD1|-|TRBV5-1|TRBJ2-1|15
CASSRTGQRDNEQFF
TGCGCCAGCAGCAGAACGGGACAGAGAGACAATGAGCAGTTCTTC
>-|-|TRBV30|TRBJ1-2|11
CAWKRNYGYTF
TGTGCCTGGAAGCGGAACTATGGCTACACCTTC
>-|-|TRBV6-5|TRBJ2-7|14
CASSITGPYYEQYF
TGTGCCAGCAGTATTACGGGGCCATACTACGAGCAGTACTTC
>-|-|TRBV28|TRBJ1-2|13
CASSVRSPAGYTF
TGTGCCAGCAGCGTCCGCAGCCCTGCGGGCTACACCTTC
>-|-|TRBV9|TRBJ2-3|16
CASSVALGQATDTQYF
TGTGCCAGCAGCGTGGCTCTGGGACAAGCCACAGATACGCAGTATTTT
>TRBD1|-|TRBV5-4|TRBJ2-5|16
CASRPRTGELGETQYF
TGTGCCAGCAGGCCCCGGACAGGCGAACTCGGAGAGACCCAGTACTTC
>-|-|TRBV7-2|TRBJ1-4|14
CASSPRANNEKLFF
TGTGCCAGCAGCCCCCGGGCCAATAATGAAAAACTGTTTTTT
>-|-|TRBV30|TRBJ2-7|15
CAWRSKPSSVYEQYF
TGTGCCTGGCGTTCAAAACCTAGTTCTGTTTACGAGCAGTACTTC
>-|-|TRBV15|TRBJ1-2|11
CATSREQGYTF
TGTGCCACCAGCAGAGAACAAGGCTACACCTTC
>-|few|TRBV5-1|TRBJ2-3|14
CASSINSVADTQYF
TGCGCCAGCAGCATAAACTCCGTCGCAGATACGCAGTATTTT
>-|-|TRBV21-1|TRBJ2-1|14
CAPLSGGPYNEQFF
TGTGCCCCCTTGTCAGGAGGGCCCTACAATGAGCAGTTCTTC
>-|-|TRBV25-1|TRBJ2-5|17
CASSARPPTQGRETQYF
TGTGCCAGCAGTGCGAGACCACCGACTCAGGGCCGGGAGACCCAGTACTTC
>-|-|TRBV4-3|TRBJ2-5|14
CASSQHQGKETQYF
TGCGCCAGCAGCCAACACCAGGGCAAAGAGACCCAGTACTTC
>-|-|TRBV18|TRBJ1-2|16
CASSPQQKGNWYGYTF
TGTGCCAGCTCACCACAGCAGAAGGGCAACTGGTATGGCTACACCTTC
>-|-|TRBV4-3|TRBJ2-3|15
CASSQGLPGRDTQYF
TGCGCCAGCAGCCAGGGACTTCCCGGGAGAGATACGCAGTATTTT
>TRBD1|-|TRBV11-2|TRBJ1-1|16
CASSLPGQGLNTEAFF
TGTGCCAGCAGCTTACCGGGACAGGGGTTGAACACTGAAGCTTTCTTT
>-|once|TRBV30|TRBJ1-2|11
CAWSVRGGYTF
TGTGCCTGGAGTGTTAGGGGGGGCTACACCTTC
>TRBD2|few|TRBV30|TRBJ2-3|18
CAWSRKRLGTSGTDTQYF
TGTGCCTGGAGTCGGAAACGCTTAGGGACTAGCGGGACAGATACGCAGTATTTT
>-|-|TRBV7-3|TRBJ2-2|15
CASSLGSANTGELFF
TGTGCCAGCAGCTTGGGGAGCGCGAACACCGGGGAGCTGTTTTTT
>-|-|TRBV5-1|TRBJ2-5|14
CASSLQALQETQYF
TGCGCCAGCAGCTTGCAGGCGCTTCAAGAGACCCAGTACTTC
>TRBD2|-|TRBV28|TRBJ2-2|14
CATGSGLNTGELFF
TGTGCCACGGGTAGCGGGCTGAACACCGGGGAGCTGTTTTTT
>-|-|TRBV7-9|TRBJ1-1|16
CASSLPGEGRGTEAFF
TGTGCCAGCAGCTTACCAGGAGAGGGGCGCGGCACTGAAGCTTTCTTT
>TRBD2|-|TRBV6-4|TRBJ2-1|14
CASSPSGDKYEQFF
TGTGCCAGCAGTCCTAGCGGGGATAAGTATGAGCAGTTCTTC
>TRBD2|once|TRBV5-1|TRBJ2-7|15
CASSLGGFDDYEQYF
TGCGCCAGCAGTCTGGGGGGGTTTGATGACTACGAGCAGTACTTC